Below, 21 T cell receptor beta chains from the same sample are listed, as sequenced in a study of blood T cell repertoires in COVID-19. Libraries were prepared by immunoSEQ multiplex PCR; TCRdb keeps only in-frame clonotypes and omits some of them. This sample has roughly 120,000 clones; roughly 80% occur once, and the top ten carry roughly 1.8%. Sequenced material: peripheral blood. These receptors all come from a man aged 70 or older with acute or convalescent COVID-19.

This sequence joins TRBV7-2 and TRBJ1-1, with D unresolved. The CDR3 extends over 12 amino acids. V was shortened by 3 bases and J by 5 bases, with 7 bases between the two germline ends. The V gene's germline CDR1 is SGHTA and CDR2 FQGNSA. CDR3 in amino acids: CASSFWQTEAFF. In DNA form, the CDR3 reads TGTGCCAGCAGCTTTTGGCAAACTGAAGCTTTCTTT.

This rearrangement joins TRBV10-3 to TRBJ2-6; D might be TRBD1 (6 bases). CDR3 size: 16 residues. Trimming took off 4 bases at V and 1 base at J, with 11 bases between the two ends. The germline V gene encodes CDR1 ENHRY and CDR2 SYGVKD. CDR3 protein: CAISGPQGSGANVLTF. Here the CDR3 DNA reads TGTGCCATCAGTGGACCTCAGGGGTCTGGGGCCAACGTCCTGACTTTC.

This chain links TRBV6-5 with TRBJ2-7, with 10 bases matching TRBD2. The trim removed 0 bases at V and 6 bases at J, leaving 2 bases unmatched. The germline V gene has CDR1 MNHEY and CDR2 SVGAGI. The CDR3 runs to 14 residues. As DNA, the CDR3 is TGTGCCAGCAGTTACTCGAGGACTAGCGGCGAGCAGTACTTC. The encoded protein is CASSYSRTSGEQYF.

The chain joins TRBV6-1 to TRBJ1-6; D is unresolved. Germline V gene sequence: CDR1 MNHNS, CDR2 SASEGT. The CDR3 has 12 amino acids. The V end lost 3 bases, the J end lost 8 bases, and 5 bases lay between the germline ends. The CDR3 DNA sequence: TGTGCCAGCAGTGAGGCTCATTCACCCCTCCACTTT. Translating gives CASSEAHSPLHF.

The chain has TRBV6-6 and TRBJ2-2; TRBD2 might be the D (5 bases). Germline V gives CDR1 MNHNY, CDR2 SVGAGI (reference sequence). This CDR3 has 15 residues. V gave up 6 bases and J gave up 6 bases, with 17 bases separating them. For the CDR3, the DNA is TGTGCCAGCAGCACAATCCTAGCCGACCCCGGGGAGCTGTTTTTT. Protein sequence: CASSTILADPGELFF.

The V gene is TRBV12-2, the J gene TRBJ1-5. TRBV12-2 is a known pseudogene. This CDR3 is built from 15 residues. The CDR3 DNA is TGTGCAAGTCGCTTATGGGGAGTCAGCAATCAGCCCCAGCATTTT. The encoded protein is CASRLWGVSNQPQHF.

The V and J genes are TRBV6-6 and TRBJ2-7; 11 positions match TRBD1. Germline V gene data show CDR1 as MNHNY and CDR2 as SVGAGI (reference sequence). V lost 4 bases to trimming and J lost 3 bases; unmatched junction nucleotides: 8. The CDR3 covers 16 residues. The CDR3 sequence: CASSSSGGTGGYEQYF. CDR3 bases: TGTGCCAGCAGTTCGTCAGGGGGGACAGGGGGCTACGAGCAGTACTTC.

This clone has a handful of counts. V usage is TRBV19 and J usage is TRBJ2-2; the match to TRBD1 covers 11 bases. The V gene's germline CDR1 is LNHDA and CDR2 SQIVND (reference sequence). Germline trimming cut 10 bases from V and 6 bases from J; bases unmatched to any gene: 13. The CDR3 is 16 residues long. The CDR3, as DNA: TGTGCCACTAGCCCCTTGGGACAGGGGGTAGCCGGGGAGCTGTTTTTT. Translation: CATSPLGQGVAGELFF.

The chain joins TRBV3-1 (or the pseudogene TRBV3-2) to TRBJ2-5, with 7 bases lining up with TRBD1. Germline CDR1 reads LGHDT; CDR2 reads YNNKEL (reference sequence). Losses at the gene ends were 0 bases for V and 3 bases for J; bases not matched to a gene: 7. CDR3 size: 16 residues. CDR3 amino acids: CASSQDSSGTEETQYF. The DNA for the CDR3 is TGTGCCAGCAGCCAAGATTCGTCCGGGACAGAAGAGACCCAGTACTTC.

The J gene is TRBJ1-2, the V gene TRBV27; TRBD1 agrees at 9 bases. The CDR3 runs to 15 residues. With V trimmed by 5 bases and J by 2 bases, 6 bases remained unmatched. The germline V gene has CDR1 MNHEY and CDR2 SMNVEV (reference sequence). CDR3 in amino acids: CASSLRGQGNYGYTF. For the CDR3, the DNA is TGTGCCAGCAGTCTAAGAGGACAGGGGAACTATGGCTACACCTTC.

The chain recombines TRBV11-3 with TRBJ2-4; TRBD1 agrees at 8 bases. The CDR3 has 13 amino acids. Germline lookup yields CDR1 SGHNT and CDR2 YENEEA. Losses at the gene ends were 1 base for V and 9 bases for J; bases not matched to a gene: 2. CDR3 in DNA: TGTGCCAGCAGCTTAGGGGACAGGAGCATTCAGTACTTC. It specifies CASSLGDRSIQYF.

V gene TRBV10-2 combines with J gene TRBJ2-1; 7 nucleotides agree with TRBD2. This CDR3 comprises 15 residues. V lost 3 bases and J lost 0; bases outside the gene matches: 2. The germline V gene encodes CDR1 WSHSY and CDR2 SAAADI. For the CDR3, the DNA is TGCGCCAGCAGTGAAGGGAGGGCCTCCTACAATGAGCAGTTCTTC. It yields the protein CASSEGRASYNEQFF.

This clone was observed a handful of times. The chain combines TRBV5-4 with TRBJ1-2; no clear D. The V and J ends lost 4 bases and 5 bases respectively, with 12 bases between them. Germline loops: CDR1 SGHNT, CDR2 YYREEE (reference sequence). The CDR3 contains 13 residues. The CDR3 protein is CASSQRTVYGYTF. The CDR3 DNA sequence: TGTGCCAGCAGCCAGAGGACTGTTTATGGCTACACCTTC.

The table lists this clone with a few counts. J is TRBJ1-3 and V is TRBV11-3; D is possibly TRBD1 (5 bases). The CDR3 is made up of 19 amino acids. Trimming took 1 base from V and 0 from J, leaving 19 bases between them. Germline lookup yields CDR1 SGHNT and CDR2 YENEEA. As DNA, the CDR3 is TGTGCCAGCAGCTTAGTGCCGACCACCCTTAGGGGCTCTGGAAACACCATATATTTT. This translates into CASSLVPTTLRGSGNTIYF. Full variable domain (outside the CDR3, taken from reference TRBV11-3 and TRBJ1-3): EAGVVQSPRYKIIEKKQPVAFWCNPISGHNTLYWYLQNLGQGPELLIRYENEEAVDDSQLPKDRFSAERLKGVDSTLKIQPAELGDSAVYLCASSLVPTTLRGSGNTIYFGEGSWLTVV.

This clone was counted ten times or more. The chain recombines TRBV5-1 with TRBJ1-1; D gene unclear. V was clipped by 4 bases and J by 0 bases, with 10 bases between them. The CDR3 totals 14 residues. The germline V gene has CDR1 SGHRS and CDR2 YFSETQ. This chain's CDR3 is CASSRDFMNTEAFF. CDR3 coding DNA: TGCGCCAGCAGCCGAGACTTCATGAACACTGAAGCTTTCTTT.

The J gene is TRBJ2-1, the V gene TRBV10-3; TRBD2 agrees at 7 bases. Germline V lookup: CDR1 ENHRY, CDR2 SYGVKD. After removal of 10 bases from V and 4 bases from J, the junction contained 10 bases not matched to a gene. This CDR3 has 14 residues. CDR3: CATLTGGNYNEQFF. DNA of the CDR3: TGTGCCACCCTTACCGGGGGGAATTACAATGAGCAGTTCTTC.

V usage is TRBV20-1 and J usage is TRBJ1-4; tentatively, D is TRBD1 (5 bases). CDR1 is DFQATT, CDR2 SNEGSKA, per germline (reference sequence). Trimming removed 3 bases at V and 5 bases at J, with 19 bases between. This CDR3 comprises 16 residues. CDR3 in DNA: TGCAGTGCTAGTCCCTCCGGGGGGAGACGAAATGAAAAACTGTTTTTT. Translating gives CSASPSGGRRNEKLFF.

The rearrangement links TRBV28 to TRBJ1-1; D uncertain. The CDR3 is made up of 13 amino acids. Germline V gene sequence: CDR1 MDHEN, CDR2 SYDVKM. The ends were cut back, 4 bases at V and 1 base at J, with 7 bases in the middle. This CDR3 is CASSSSGNTEAFF. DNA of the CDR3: TGTGCCAGCAGTTCATCGGGGAACACTGAAGCTTTCTTT.

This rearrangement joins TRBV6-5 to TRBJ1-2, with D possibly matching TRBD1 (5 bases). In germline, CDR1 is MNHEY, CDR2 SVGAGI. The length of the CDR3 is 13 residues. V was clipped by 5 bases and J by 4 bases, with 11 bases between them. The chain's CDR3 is CASSTTDSYGYTF. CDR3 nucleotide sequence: TGTGCCAGCAGTACGACAGACAGCTATGGCTACACCTTC.

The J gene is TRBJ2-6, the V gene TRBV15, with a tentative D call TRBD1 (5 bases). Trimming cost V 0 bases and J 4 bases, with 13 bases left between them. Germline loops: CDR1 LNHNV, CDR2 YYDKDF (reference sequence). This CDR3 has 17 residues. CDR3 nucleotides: TGTGCCACCAGCAGAGATTTACAGGTGGACGGGGCCAACGTCCTGACTTTC. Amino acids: CATSRDLQVDGANVLTF.

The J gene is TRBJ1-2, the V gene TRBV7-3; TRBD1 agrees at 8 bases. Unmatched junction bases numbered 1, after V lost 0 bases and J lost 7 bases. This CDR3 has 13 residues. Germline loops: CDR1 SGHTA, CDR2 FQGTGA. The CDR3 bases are TGTGCCAGCAGCTTAACGCAGGGGGCTGGCTACACCTTC. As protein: CASSLTQGAGYTF.